This T cell receptor beta chain came from a study of human T cells and chemical hapten exposure. At the level of the study: The sensitizer, 2% DPC, was used on approximately 2 cm by approximately 2 cm of upper inner arm skin.

Individual cDNA molecules received unique molecular identifiers in the library. TCRdb redid the calling of the RACE reads with MiXCR, one entry per CDR3 protein. The sample consists of 75,000 to 90,000 distinct CDR3 sequences, roughly 7.2% of them appearing once. CDR1 is SGHTA, CDR2 FQGNSA, per germline. V dropped 0 bases and J dropped 5; count of bases not matched to a gene: 7. CDR3 length: 16 residues. Time point given: patch test 1, 2 weeks after DPC sensitization. The treatment is: therapeutic diphenylcyclopropenone sensitization with weekly scalp DPC. Study-level findings and limits: Relative to controls, expanded TCRs formed significantly more large CDR3 similarity clusters.

This clonotype was observed many times. Its antigen is not identified. This TCR derives from a woman younger than 45 with alopecia areata. Some clones in this sample may be carry-over from other donors' samples. Specimen: whole blood, collected in connection with sensitization to the hapten diphenylcyclopropenone (DPC). This chain joins TRBV7-2 and TRBJ2-5; 9 bases match TRBD1. For the CDR3, the DNA is TGTGCCAGCAGCTTAGCCCCTCTAGGGACAGGGGAGACCCAGTACTTC. It is translated as CASSLAPLGTGETQYF.